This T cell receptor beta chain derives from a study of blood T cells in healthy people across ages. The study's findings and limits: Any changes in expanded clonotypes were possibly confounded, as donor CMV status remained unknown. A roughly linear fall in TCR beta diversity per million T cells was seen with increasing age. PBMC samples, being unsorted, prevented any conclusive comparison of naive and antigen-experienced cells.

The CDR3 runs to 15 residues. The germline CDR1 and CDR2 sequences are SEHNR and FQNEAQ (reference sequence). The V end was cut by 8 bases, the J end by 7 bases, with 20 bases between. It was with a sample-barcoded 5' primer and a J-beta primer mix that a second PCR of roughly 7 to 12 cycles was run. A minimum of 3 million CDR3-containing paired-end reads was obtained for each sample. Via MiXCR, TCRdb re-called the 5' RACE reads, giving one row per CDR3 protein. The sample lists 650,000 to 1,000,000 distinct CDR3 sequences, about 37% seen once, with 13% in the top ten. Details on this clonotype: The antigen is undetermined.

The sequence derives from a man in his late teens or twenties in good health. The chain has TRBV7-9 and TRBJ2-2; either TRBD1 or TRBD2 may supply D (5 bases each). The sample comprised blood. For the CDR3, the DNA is TGTGCCAGCGCTCGGGCACCTACTAGGGGCGGGGAGCTGTTTTTT. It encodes CASARAPTRGGELFF.